This TCR beta chain was found in a study of CD8 T cells in ankylosing spondylitis. This clonotype was detected only a few times. Antigen unknown. From germline, CDR1 is LNHNV and CDR2 YYDKDF (reference sequence). The length of the CDR3 is 14 residues. V lost 4 bases, J lost 5 bases, and 11 bases lay in between. Using quantitative 5'-RACE with molecular barcodes, the authors made TCR beta libraries. One entry per CDR3 protein, called by TCRdb with MiXCR from the 5' RACE reads. The sample lists more than 150,000 distinct CDR3 sequences, 13% occurring once. Notes on the study in general: The authors reported significant enrichment of disease-linked clones in matched ankylosing spondylitis synovial fluid.

The TCR originated in a female donor with ankylosing spondylitis or in good health (not recorded which). The V gene is TRBV15, the J gene TRBJ2-2, with D perhaps matching TRBD1 (6 bases). Sequencing was done on a sample of blood, either unsorted or a sorted T cell fraction (not recorded which). CDR3: CATSTDSLTGELFF. Here the CDR3 DNA reads TGTGCCACCAGCACGGACAGTCTTACCGGGGAGCTGTTTTTT. Filled out from reference TRBV15 and TRBJ2-2, the complete variable domain reads DAMVIQNPRYQVTQFGKPVTLSCSQTLNHNVMYWYQQKSSQAPKLLFHYYDKDFNNEADTPDNFQSRRPNTSFCFLDIRSPGLGDTAMYLCATSTDSLTGELFFGEGSRLTVL.